This TCR beta chain stems from a study of TIL therapy for anti-PD-1-resistant metastatic lung cancer. On the study more broadly: Most patients had lung adenocarcinoma. Median tumor mutation burden was 1.5 mutations per megabase.

Time point reported: pre-treatment sample, taken before nivolumab and TIL therapy. The immunoSEQ assay was v3. Sequencing depth was around 2 million read pairs for survey level, about 5-6 million for deep. Some clones are missing from TCRdb's copy, which holds only in-frame ones; the method was immunoSEQ multiplex PCR. The table has about 57,000 clones, roughly 85% seen once. This sequence originates from a woman between 30 and 79 years old with non-small cell lung cancer. The starting material was blood, obtained at baseline.

DNA of the CDR3: TGTGCCAGCAGCGTAACGGACGTTACACCCCTCCACTTT. Translation: CASSVTDVTPLHF. This sequence joins TRBV9 and TRBJ1-6; D not resolved. Trimming removed 1 base from V and 11 bases from J, with 10 bases in between. The CDR3 covers 13 residues. Germline V gene sequence: CDR1 SGDLS, CDR2 YYNGEE.